The 26 T cell receptor beta chains below come from one sample, sequenced in a study of blood T cells in healthy people across ages (dated by TCRdb to the mid-2010s). The protocol used for the library was 5' RACE. The instrument given in TCRdb is Illumina HiSeq 2500. A second PCR of roughly 6 to 11 cycles was performed with a sample-barcoded 5' primer and a J-beta primer mix. TCRdb reran the public reads through fastp at Q25 and MiXCR, keeping productive beta chains. One record per CDR3 amino acid sequence lists the most common genes and DNA. Present in this sample are 550,000 to 750,000 distinct CDR3 sequences, under 25% of which were seen just once. The top ten hold about 3.6% of the sample. What was sequenced was blood. These receptors originate from a man in his 70s in good health.

This clonotype was picked up a small number of times. The J gene is TRBJ2-7, the V gene TRBV21-1; TRBD2 reflects the table's D call only, with no check against the DNA. TRBV21-1 is tagged as a pseudogene. CDR3 length equals 15 residues. CDR3 DNA sequence: TGTGCCAGCAGTAGGCAATCCGGGATTATTTACGAGCAGTACTTC. As protein: CASSRQSGIIYEQYF.

The table lists this clonotype with many counts. This chain links TRBV13 with TRBJ2-5; the D gene is possibly TRBD2 (5 bases). The end of the DNA is better explained by TRBJ2-7, so the J call may be wrong. This CDR3 is built from 12 residues. Germline V gene lookup returns CDR1 PRHDT and CDR2 FYEKMQ (reference sequence). In nucleotides, the CDR3 is TGTGCCAGCAGCTTCGGGAACCTCGAGCAGTACTTC. It translates to CASSFGNLEQYF.

This clonotype was found a few times. The chain has TRBV5-1 and TRBJ1-2; D is undetermined. Germline V gene lookup returns CDR1 SGHRS and CDR2 YFSETQ. The germline V and J ends were trimmed by 4 bases and 5 bases, with 18 bases remaining between them. This CDR3 spans 15 amino acids. The CDR3: CASSESTNARYGYTF. The CDR3, as DNA: TGCGCCAGCAGCGAATCGACAAACGCGAGGTATGGCTACACCTTC.

At least ten counts were recorded for this clonotype. The chain couples TRBV30 to TRBJ2-1; D gene uncertain. The CDR3 runs to 12 residues. Germline V gives CDR1 GTSNPN, CDR2 SVGIG (reference sequence). Trimming stripped 2 bases from V and 12 bases from J, with 14 bases between. The CDR3 loop reads CAWSNWARLQFF. The CDR3, as DNA: TGTGCCTGGAGTAATTGGGCCCGTCTGCAGTTCTTC.

The chain links TRBV4-1 to TRBJ2-5; D possibly corresponds to TRBD1 (5 bases). The CDR3 is made up of 15 amino acids. V was clipped by 0 bases and J by 4 bases, with 12 bases between them. CDR1 and CDR2 from the germline V gene are MGHRA and YSYEKL. The CDR3 here is CASSQDQGFGETQYF. As DNA, the CDR3 is TGCGCCAGCAGCCAAGATCAGGGCTTCGGAGAGACCCAGTACTTC.

As to this clonotype: At one end the junction does not follow the germline gene, possibly because of a read error. This chain links TRBV6-1 with TRBJ2-7; D may be TRBD1 (5 bases). The CDR3 contains 12 residues. Germline CDR1 and CDR2: MNHNS and SASEGT. CDR3 bases: TGTGCCTGCAGGTCGGACACCTACGAGCAGTACTTC. It yields the protein CACRSDTYEQYF.

The chain carries TRBV21-1 and TRBJ2-3; TRBD1, the table's D call, was not compared with the DNA. TRBV21-1 is assigned pseudogene status. This CDR3 is built from 12 residues. Written as DNA, the CDR3 is TGTGCCAGCAGCTCTAGACAGGGAGCGGCCTATTTT. It yields the protein CASSSRQGAAYF.

This clonotype was seen repeatedly, ten times or more. The rearrangement joins TRBV29-1 to TRBJ2-3; TRBD2 might be the D (5 bases). The CDR3 length is 13 residues. Trimming removed 7 bases at V and 1 base at J, with 12 bases between. Germline lookup yields CDR1 SQVTM and CDR2 ANQGSEA. The CDR3 region has the DNA TGCAGCGGGGCCAACGGGGGCACAGATACGCAGTATTTT. This gives the protein CSGANGGTDTQYF.

The CDR3 here is CAVERAGIAGELFF. Written as DNA, the CDR3 is TGTGCCGTTGAGCGGGCAGGGATAGCCGGGGAGCTGTTTTTT. The rearrangement links TRBV7-9 to TRBJ2-2; D perhaps matches TRBD2 (6 bases). This CDR3 has 14 residues. The V gene lost 11 bases and the J gene lost 6 bases, with 19 bases spanning the gap. Germline loops: CDR1 SEHNR, CDR2 FQNEAQ (reference sequence).

The chain recombines TRBV10-3 with TRBJ2-3; D is uncertain. The V end was cut by 3 bases, the J end by 3 bases, with 13 bases between. CDR1 ENHRY and CDR2 SYGVKD come from the germline V gene. This CDR3 has 15 residues. The CDR3 protein is CAISDLAESTDTQYF. CDR3 DNA sequence: TGTGCCATCAGTGACTTAGCCGAGTCGACAGATACGCAGTATTTT.

In DNA form, the CDR3 reads TGCGCCAGCAGCTTTCTCCTAACGGGAGCCTCCGGGGAGACCCAGTACTTC. It encodes CASSFLLTGASGETQYF. The chain combines TRBV5-1 with TRBJ2-5, with a tentative D call TRBD2 (6 bases). CDR1 is SGHRS, CDR2 YFSETQ, per germline. The CDR3 has 17 residues. Trimming pared 2 bases from V and 5 bases from J, leaving 22 bases between.

This clonotype has a handful of counts. The chain uses TRBV7-9 and TRBJ2-2, with TRBD1 as a possible D gene (6 bases). The CDR3 loop spans 15 amino acids. The V end lost 5 bases, the J end lost 4 bases, and 14 bases lay between the germline ends. Per the germline V gene, CDR1 is SEHNR and CDR2 is FQNEAQ (reference sequence). The DNA of the CDR3 is TGTGCCAGCAGCCCGGACAGTGCGGTCACCGGGGAGCTGTTTTTT. It translates to CASSPDSAVTGELFF.

In its sample, this clonotype was seen a few times. CDR3 amino acids: CASSLEHGPEETQYF. The CDR3 DNA reads TGTGCCAGCAGCTTAGAACATGGGCCAGAAGAGACCCAGTACTTC. The rearrangement joins TRBV7-9 to TRBJ2-5, with D uncertain. Per germline, CDR1 SEHNR and CDR2 FQNEAQ (reference sequence). V lost 1 base and J lost 3, with 12 bases in between. This CDR3 has 15 residues.

Only a few counts were recorded for this clonotype. This chain uses TRBV7-2 with TRBJ2-1; 7 bases line up with TRBD2. The CDR3 loop spans 15 amino acids. CDR1 and CDR2 from the germline V gene are SGHTA and FQGNSA. V shed 4 bases, J shed 6 bases, and the junction held 9 bases outside the gene matches. DNA of the CDR3: TGTGCCAGCAGCTGGGCGGGAGTTTGGGTCAATGAGCAGTTCTTC. This sequence encodes CASSWAGVWVNEQFF.

Only a few counts were recorded for this clonotype. V usage is TRBV12-5 and J usage is TRBJ2-4, with D uncertain. In germline, CDR1 is LGHNT, CDR2 FRNRAP. The CDR3 sequence is 17 residues long. Trimming stripped 5 bases from V and 6 bases from J, with 23 bases between. CDR3 residues: CASGTHPDGRSTNIQYF. The CDR3 DNA reads TGTGCTAGTGGTACCCACCCAGACGGGCGATCAACAAACATTCAGTACTTC.

The chain uses TRBV15 and TRBJ2-7; D call uncertain. Trimming removed 4 bases at V and 3 bases at J, with 7 bases between. The germline V gene encodes CDR1 LNHNV and CDR2 YYDKDF (reference sequence). The CDR3 spans 12 residues. As DNA, the CDR3 is TGTGCCACCAGCATAGGATACTACGAGCAGTACTTC. Encoded protein: CATSIGYYEQYF.

The rearrangement joins TRBV20-1 to TRBJ2-5; D uncertain. The DNA matches TRBJ2-1 better at its end, which makes the J call doubtful. This CDR3 comprises 11 residues. In germline, CDR1 is DFQATT, CDR2 SNEGSKA (reference sequence). The CDR3 coding sequence is TGCAGTGCTAGAAGTGACAATGAGCAGTTCTTC. This encodes CSARSDNEQFF.

The chain couples TRBV6-2 or TRBV6-3 to TRBJ2-6; D perhaps matches TRBD1 (7 bases). The germline gives CDR1 MNHEY, CDR2 SVGEGT. The length of the CDR3 is 19 residues. The V and J ends lost 5 bases and 0 bases respectively, with 20 bases between them. This chain's CDR3 is CASSIPVAGGLSGANVLTF. CDR3 coding DNA: TGTGCCAGCAGTATACCGGTGGCAGGGGGACTCTCTGGGGCCAACGTCCTGACTTTC.

This clonotype was detected many times. The chain employs TRBV5-1 and TRBJ2-1; D may be TRBD1 (6 bases). Looked up from germline, CDR1 is SGHRS and CDR2 is YFSETQ. There are 14 residues in the CDR3. V was pared by 6 bases and J by 1 base, with 11 bases between. The CDR3 loop reads CASTGTLSYNEQFF. CDR3 DNA sequence: TGCGCCAGCACAGGGACACTTTCCTACAATGAGCAGTTCTTC.

This clonotype has a count of ten or more. This rearrangement joins TRBV4-1 to TRBJ2-7; D may be TRBD1 (7 bases). The CDR3 has 15 residues. Germline V gives CDR1 MGHRA, CDR2 YSYEKL. V was trimmed by 0 bases and J by 4 bases, leaving 13 bases between them. The DNA of the CDR3 is TGCGCCAGCAGCCAAGATCCAGGGGGGAAGTACGAGCAGTACTTC. Its protein is CASSQDPGGKYEQYF.

This chain joins TRBV28 and TRBJ1-2, with no clear D. Germline CDR1 reads MDHEN; CDR2 reads SYDVKM. Trimming removed 5 bases at V and 1 base at J, with 14 bases between. The CDR3 extends over 15 amino acids. CDR3 loop: CASSAPSISNYGYTF. The CDR3 coding sequence is TGTGCCAGCAGTGCTCCTAGTATAAGTAACTATGGCTACACCTTC.

This clonotype was picked up a small number of times. This chain connects TRBV10-2 to TRBJ2-3, with D tentatively TRBD2 (5 bases). Trimming took off 8 bases at V and 2 bases at J, with 11 bases between the two ends. The V gene's germline CDR1 is WSHSY and CDR2 SAAADI. This CDR3 comprises 13 residues. For the CDR3, the DNA is TGCGCCAGCGGGGAGCGGTCCACAGATACGCAGTATTTT. It codes for CASGERSTDTQYF.

J is TRBJ1-1 and V is TRBV4-3; D is unclear. V was cut by 1 base and J by 0 bases, with 9 bases left in between. This CDR3 comprises 15 residues. Germline lookup yields CDR1 LGHNA and CDR2 YSLEER. CDR3 residues: CASSQGAILNTEAFF. CDR3 bases: TGCGCCAGCAGCCAAGGGGCGATTTTGAACACTGAAGCTTTCTTT.

This clonotype was picked up a small number of times. The rearrangement links TRBV7-9 to TRBJ2-1; D perhaps matches TRBD1 (5 bases). Germline V gives CDR1 SEHNR, CDR2 FQNEAQ (reference sequence). The CDR3 consists of 15 residues. V gave up 3 bases and J gave up 1 base, with 10 bases separating them. This chain's CDR3 is CASSFVSGSYNEQFF. Here the CDR3 DNA reads TGTGCCAGCAGCTTTGTGTCAGGGTCCTACAATGAGCAGTTCTTC.

The gene calls are TRBV9 and TRBJ2-3, with TRBD1 matching over 10 bases. The CDR3 consists of 16 residues. Germline values: CDR1 SGDLS, CDR2 YYNGEE. J lost 4 bases, V lost 3 bases, and 8 bases had no gene match. The CDR3 region is CASSETGTGEADTQYF. The CDR3 coding sequence is TGTGCCAGCAGCGAAACGGGGACAGGGGAGGCAGATACGCAGTATTTT.

There are a few counts of this clonotype. V is TRBV6-1 and J is TRBJ2-4; D possibly corresponds to TRBD1 (6 bases). The CDR3 spans 14 residues. V dropped 6 bases and J dropped 2 bases, with 11 bases sitting between them. Looked up from germline, CDR1 is MNHNS and CDR2 is SASEGT. CDR3 bases: TGTGCCAGCAGGTCCGGGACAACCAAAAACATTCAGTACTTC. It codes for CASRSGTTKNIQYF.